Described below is a single T cell receptor (beta chain) sequence and its context. As yet, its antigen is unknown. PCR amplification relied on 60 Vbeta primers (plus 13 Jbeta primers). Profiled with immunoSEQ multiplex PCR; TCRdb holds only in-frame clones, not every one. The sample includes 120,000 or so clones, over 65% seen only once; the top ten take about 2.5%. This sample was taken from a study of cytomegalovirus exposure and HLA in healthy donors. Findings and limits, study-wide: Judged likely to be a sequencing artifact was a cluster of highly shared sequence variants. For cytomegalovirus status, the classifier reportedly gave diagnoses with high specificity and sensitivity. Earlier analysis looked at TCR beta V segments, and most were productive about 90% or about 30% of the time. Later analysis showed most CMV-associated TCR beta chains appearing HLA-restricted.

This clonotype was obtained from a woman in her thirties or forties in good health and CMV-seropositive. The sequencing input was PBMCs.

CDR3 DNA: TGTGCCAGCAGTTACGCAGGGTTACAGACCCAGTACTTC. Its translation: CASSYAGLQTQYF. The V gene is TRBV6-5, the J gene TRBJ2-5; D is perhaps TRBD1 (5 bases). This CDR3 is built from 13 residues. Trimming took off 2 bases at V and 6 bases at J, with 10 bases between the two ends. The germline gives CDR1 MNHEY, CDR2 SVGAGI.